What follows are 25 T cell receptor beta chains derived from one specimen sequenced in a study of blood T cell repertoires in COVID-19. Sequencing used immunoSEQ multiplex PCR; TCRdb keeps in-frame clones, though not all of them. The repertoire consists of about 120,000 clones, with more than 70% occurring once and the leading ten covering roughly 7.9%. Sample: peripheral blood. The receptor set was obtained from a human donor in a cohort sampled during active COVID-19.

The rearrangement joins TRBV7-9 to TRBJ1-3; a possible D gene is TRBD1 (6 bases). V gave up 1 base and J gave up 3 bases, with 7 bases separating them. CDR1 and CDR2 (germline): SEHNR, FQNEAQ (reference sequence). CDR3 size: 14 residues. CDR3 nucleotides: TGTGCCAGCAGCTTAGGACAGGATGGAAACACCATATATTTT. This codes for CASSLGQDGNTIYF.

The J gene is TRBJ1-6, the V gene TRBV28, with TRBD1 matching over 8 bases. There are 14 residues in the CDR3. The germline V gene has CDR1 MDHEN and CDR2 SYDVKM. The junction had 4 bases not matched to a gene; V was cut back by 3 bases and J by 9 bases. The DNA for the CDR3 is TGTGCCAGCAGTTTCAGGGGGCAGGGTTCACCCCTCCACTTT. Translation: CASSFRGQGSPLHF.

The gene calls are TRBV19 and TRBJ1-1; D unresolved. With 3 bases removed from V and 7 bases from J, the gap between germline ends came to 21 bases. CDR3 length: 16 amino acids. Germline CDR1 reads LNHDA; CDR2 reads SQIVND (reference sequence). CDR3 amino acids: CASSITPARGWVEAFF. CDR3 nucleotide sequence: TGTGCCAGTAGTATTACGCCGGCGCGGGGATGGGTTGAAGCTTTCTTT.

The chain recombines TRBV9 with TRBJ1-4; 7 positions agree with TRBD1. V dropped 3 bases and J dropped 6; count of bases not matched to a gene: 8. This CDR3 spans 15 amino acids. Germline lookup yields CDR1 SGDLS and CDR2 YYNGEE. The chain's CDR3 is CASSGGQSLHEKLFF. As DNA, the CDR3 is TGTGCCAGCAGCGGGGGACAGAGTCTCCATGAAAAACTGTTTTTT.

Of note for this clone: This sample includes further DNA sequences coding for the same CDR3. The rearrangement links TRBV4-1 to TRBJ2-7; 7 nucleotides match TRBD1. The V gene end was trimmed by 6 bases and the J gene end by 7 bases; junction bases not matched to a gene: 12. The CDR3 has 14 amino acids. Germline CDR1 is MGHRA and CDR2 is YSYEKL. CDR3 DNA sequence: TGCGCCAGCAGTCCCCGGACAGGCGAGGGAGAGCAGTACTTC. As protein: CASSPRTGEGEQYF.

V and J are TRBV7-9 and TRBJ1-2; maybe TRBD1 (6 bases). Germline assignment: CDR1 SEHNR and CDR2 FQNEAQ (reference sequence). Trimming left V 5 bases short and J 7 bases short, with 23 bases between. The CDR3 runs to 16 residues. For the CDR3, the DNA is TGTGCCAGCAGCATCCTACCAACAGGGCCGCACGGTGGCTACACCTTC. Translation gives CASSILPTGPHGGYTF.

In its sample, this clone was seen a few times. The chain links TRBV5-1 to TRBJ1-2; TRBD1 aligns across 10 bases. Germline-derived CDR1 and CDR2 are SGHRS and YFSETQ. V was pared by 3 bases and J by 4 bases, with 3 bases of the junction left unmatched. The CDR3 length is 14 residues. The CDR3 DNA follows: TGCGCCAGCAGCTATAGGACAGGGGGCTATGGCTACACCTTC. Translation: CASSYRTGGYGYTF.

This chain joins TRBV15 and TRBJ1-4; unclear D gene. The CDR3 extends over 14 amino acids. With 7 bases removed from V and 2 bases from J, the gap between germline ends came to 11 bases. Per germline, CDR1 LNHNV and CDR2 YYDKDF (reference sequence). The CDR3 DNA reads TGTGCCACCACCAAGCGTAACACTAATGAAAAACTGTTTTTT. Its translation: CATTKRNTNEKLFF.

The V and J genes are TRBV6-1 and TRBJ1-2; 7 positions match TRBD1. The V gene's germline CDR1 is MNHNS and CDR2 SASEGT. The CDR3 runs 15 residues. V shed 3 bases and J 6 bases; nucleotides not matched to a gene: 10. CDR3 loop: CASSDPTTGLNGYTF. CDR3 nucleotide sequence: TGTGCCAGCAGTGACCCTACGACAGGGCTCAATGGCTACACCTTC.

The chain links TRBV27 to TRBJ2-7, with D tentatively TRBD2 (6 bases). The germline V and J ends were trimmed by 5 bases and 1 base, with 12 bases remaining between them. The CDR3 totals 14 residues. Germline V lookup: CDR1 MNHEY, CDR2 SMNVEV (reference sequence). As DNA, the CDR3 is TGTGCCAGCAGTCCAAATAGCGGATCCTACGAGCAGTACTTC. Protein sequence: CASSPNSGSYEQYF.

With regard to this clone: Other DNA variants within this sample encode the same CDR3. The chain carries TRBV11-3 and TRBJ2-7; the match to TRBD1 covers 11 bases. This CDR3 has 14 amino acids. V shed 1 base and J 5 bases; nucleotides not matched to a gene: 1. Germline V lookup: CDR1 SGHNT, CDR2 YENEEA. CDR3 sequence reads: CASSLGTGGHEQYF. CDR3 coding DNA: TGTGCCAGCAGCTTAGGGACAGGGGGCCACGAGCAGTACTTC.

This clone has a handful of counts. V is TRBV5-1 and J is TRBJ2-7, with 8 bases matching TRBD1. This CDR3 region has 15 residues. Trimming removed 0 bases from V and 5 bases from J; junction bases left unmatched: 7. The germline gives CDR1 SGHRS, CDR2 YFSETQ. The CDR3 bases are TGCGCCAGCAGCTTGGAACCGGGACAGGAAGACGAGCAGTACTTC. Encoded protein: CASSLEPGQEDEQYF.

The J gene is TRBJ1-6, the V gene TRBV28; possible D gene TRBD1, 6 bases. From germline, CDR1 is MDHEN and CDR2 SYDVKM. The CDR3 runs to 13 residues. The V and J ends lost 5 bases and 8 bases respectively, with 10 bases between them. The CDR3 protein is CASSPDSHSPLHF. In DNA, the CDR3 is TGTGCCAGCAGTCCGGACAGTCATTCACCCCTCCACTTT. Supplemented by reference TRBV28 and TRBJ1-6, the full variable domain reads DVKVTQSSRYLVKRTGEKVFLECVQDMDHENMFWYRQDPGLGLRLIYFSYDVKMKEKGDIPEGYSVSREKKERFSLILESASTNQTSMYLCASSPDSHSPLHFGNGTRLTVT.

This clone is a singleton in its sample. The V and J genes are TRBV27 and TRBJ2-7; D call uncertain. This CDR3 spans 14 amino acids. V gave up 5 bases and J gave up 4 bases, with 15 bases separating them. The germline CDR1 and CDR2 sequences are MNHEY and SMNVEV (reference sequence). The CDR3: CASSRKREQYEQYF. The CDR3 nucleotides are TGTGCCAGCAGTAGAAAGCGAGAACAATACGAGCAGTACTTC.

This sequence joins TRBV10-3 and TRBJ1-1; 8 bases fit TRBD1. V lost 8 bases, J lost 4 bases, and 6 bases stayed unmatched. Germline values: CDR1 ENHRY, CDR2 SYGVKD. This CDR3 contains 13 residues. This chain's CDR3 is CAIGRQGSTEAFF. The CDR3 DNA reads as TGTGCCATCGGTAGACAGGGGTCCACTGAAGCTTTCTTT.

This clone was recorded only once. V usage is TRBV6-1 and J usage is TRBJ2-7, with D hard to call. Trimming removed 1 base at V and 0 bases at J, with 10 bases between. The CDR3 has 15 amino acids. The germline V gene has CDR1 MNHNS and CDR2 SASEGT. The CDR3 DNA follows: TGTGCCAGCAGTGAAGGTCTGAGGAGCTCCTACGAGCAGTACTTC. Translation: CASSEGLRSSYEQYF.

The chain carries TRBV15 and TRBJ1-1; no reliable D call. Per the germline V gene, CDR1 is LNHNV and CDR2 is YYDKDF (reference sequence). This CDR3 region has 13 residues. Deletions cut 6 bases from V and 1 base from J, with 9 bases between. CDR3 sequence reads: CATRRVPNTEAFF. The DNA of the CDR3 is TGTGCCACCAGACGGGTGCCGAACACTGAAGCTTTCTTT.

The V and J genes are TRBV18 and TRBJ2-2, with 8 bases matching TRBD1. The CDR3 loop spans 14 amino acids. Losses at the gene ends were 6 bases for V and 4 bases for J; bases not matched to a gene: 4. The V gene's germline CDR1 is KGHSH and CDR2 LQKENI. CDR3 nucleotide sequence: TGTGCCAGCTCCCCCGGGACAGGCACCGGGGAGCTGTTTTTT. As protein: CASSPGTGTGELFF.

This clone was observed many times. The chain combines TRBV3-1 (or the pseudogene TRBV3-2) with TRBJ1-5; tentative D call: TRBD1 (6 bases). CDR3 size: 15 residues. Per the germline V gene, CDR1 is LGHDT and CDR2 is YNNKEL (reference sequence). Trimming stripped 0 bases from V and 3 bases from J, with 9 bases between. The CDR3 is CASSQEWTANQPQHF. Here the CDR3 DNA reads TGTGCCAGCAGCCAAGAATGGACAGCCAATCAGCCCCAGCATTTT.

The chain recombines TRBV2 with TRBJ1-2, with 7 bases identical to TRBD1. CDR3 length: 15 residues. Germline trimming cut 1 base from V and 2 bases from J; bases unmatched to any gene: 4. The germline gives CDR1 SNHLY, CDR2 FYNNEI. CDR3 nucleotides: TGTGCCAGCAGTGAAGATTGGGACAGAAACTATGGCTACACCTTC. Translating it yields CASSEDWDRNYGYTF.

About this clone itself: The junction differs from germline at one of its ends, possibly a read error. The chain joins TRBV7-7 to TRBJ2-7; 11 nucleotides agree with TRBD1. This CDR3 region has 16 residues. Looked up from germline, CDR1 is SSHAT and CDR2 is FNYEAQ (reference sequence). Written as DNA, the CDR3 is TGTGCTAGCAGCGTGAGTTGGGACAGGGGGTCCTACGAGCAGTACTTC. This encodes CASSVSWDRGSYEQYF. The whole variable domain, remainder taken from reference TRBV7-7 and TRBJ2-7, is GAGVSQSPRYKVTKRGQDVTLRCDPISSHATLYWYQQALGQGPEFLTYFNYEAQPDKSGLPSDRFSAERPEGSISTLTIQRTEQRDSAMYRCASSVSWDRGSYEQYFGPGTRLTVT.

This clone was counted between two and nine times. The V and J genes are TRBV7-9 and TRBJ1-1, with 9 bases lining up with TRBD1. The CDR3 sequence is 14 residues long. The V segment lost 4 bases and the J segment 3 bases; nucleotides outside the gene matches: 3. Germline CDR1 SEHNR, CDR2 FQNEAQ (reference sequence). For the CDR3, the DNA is TGTGCCAGCAGCTGGGGACAGGGCGACACTGAAGCTTTCTTT. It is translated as CASSWGQGDTEAFF.

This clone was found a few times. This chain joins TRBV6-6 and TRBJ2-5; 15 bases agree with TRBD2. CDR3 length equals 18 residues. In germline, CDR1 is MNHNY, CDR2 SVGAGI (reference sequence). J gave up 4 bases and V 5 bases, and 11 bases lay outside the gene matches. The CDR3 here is CASSPTSKGLAGGETQYF. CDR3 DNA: TGTGCCAGCAGTCCAACAAGTAAGGGACTAGCGGGAGGAGAGACCCAGTACTTC.

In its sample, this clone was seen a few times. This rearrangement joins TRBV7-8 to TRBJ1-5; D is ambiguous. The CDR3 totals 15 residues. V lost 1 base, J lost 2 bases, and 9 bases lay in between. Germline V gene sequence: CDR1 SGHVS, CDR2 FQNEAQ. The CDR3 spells CASSLVNRGNQPQHF. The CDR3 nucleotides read TGTGCCAGCAGCTTAGTTAACCGGGGCAATCAGCCCCAGCATTTT.

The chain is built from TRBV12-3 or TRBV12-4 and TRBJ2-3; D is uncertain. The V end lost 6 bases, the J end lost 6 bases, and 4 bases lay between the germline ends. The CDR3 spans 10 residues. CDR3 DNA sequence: TGTGCCAGCAGCCTCGATACGCAGTATTTT. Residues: CASSLDTQYF.